This T cell receptor beta chain was sequenced for a study of molecular identifiers for immune sequencing clone quantification. Findings and caveats of the study: In naive cells, under 1% of molecules belonged to clones above 20 RNA copies, against over 98% in effector cells.

In TCRdb, the PCR reads were re-called with MiXCR into one record per CDR3 protein. The repertoire consists of hundreds of thousands of distinct CDR3 sequences, with roughly 23% occurring once and the leading ten covering 0.7% to 0.95%. This clonotype occurred many times. Antigen specificity is unknown. CDR3 length: 16 amino acids. Germline CDR1 reads MNHEY; CDR2 reads SMNVEV (reference sequence). Deletions cut 7 bases from V and 4 bases from J, with 21 bases between. This TCR came from a human donor in good health. Some libraries in this study had Jurkat cell RNA spiked in. The specimen was naive CD8+ T cells from blood, with Jurkat cell RNA spiked in. Subset indicated: FACS-sorted CD8+CD4-CCR7+CD45RA+ naive T cells. The chain is built from TRBV27 and TRBJ2-3; D not certain. CDR3 DNA: TGTGCCAGCACCTCAACGACTGTATCAGGCCCAGATACGCAGTATTTT. The encoded protein is CASTSTTVSGPDTQYF.